This TCR beta chain derives from a study of Graves' ophthalmopathy and Graves' hyperthyroidism (dated by TCRdb to the late 2010s). With respect to the entire study: Peripheral blood was collected at initial diagnosis, before any treatment. In over 5 hyperthyroidism patients, the T-cell repertoire of thyroid tissue was compared with the T-cell repertoire of blood. In total, 120 to 150 blood samples were TCR-sequenced: 40 to 45 ophthalmopathy, under 85 hyperthyroidism and some 17 hyperthyroidism-to-ophthalmopathy patients. Following sample collection, hyperthyroidism patients were given methimazole at a starting dose of 30 mg daily, and ophthalmopathy patients were given high-dose intravenous methylprednisolone. The study used signatures of the TCR beta repertoire to tell Graves' ophthalmopathy apart from Graves' hyperthyroidism and to predict which patients would progress to ophthalmopathy. An independent validation cohort comprised about 20 hyperthyroidism patients and 15 to 17 patients who later progressed from hyperthyroidism to ophthalmopathy. To explore V-J signatures that distinguish ophthalmopathy from hyperthyroidism, a discovery set of roughly 98 patients was enrolled, made up of 40 to 45 with ophthalmopathy and fewer than 60 with stable hyperthyroidism.

The paper as a whole reports these results and caveats: In validation, the model predicted ophthalmopathy progression with about 71% sensitivity and 72.22% specificity; 12 predicted patients were CT-confirmed with GO in a median of around 6.5 months. Ophthalmopathy was separated from stable hyperthyroidism by the 13-signature model with more than 85% sensitivity and 81% to 84% specificity in cross-validation and with 80%/75% in the test set. Sample size was not predetermined statistically, and investigators were not blinded to group allocation. Among expanded thyroid clonotypes with frequency above 0.001, most also showed up in blood, which suggests that blood repertoires may reflect the thyroid immune response.

The germline V gene encodes CDR1 MNHEY and CDR2 SVGAGI. Relative to germline, V is 0 bases shorter and J is 1 base shorter, with 10 bases between their ends. The cysteine opens and the phenylalanine closes a CDR3 of 15 amino acids. CDR3 DNA only is kept here, 45 bases in frame from base 1. The ophthalmopathy patients had moderately to severely active disease, with a Clinical Activity Score of 3 or higher, a NOSPECS grade of 4 or higher, and a disease duration of less than 3 months. Patients with other autoimmune diseases, uncontrolled infections, pregnancy or lactation were excluded from the study. Diagnosis relied on clinical symptoms, serum thyroxine, TRAb, thyroid ultrasound and orbital computed tomography. Using Ficoll-Paque density gradient centrifugation, PBMCs were isolated from 8.5 to 10 ml of fresh peripheral blood. Trizol reagent was used to extract the total RNA, and its quality was then checked on an Agilent 2100 Bioanalyzer.

This clonotype was found a few times. This receptor's antigen is unknown. Within one base of it there is no much larger clone, and no base qualities were kept. TCR beta CDR3 regions were amplified from RNA transcripts for repertoire sequencing. The first round was an RT-PCR using HTBI primers with the Qiagen OneStep RT-PCR kit, and this first round was followed by a second-round multiplex PCR, then size selection and purification. Libraries were sequenced on an Illumina HiSeq2000 using paired-end 100 bp reads. Turning to the authors' computational methods: SOAPnuke was used to process the reads, removing any read that contained adapters or uncalled bases, had a mean Phred below 15, or lacked an exact match to the constant primer or identifier. COPE v1.2.5 was used to merge high-quality paired reads. Clonotypes were defined as unique nucleotide sequences and were aligned to IMGT TRB V, D and J references using MiTCR v1.1. The analysis was limited to V-J combinations with a frequency above 0.0001, which together covered 98% to 99.2% of repertoires. For each V-J combination, a TCR clonal expansion and chaos score was defined as F50 clonal expansion divided by the chaos observed in the TCRdist matrix. Welch's t-statistics and random forest were used to reduce the features to about a dozen V-J combinations, which were then used as input to a naive Bayes classifier. Thyroid-blood repertoire similarity was quantified with the Morisita-Horn index. TCRdb's own reprocessing of the public reads used fastp at Q25 and MiXCR and kept productive beta chains. Rows merge per CDR3 protein into single entries with the most common DNA and genes. The authors' filters were not applied to this entry. In this sample the table shows around 600,000 distinct CDR3 sequences, about two fifths of which occur a single time. The ten largest clones add up to about 3.3% of the sample.

In this chain, TRBV6-5 is recombined with TRBJ2-7; a tentative D match to TRBD2 spans 5 bases. Sequenced: peripheral blood. The sequence was obtained from an adult man with Graves' ophthalmopathy. The nucleotides are TGTGCCAGCAGTTACTCGAGGGCGCCTTCCTACGAGCAGTACTTC. Its translation reads: CASSYSRAPSYEQYF.